This passage covers 32 T cell receptor beta chains from one sample sequenced in a study of blood T cell repertoires in COVID-19. TCRdb keeps only in-frame clones here, not all; method: immunoSEQ multiplex PCR. The table lists under 200,000 clones, roughly 81% of them singletons, with 6% to 9% in the top ten. Sequencing used peripheral blood. The receptor set was obtained from a man aged 35 to 55 who had recovered from COVID-19.

The chain recombines TRBV7-9 with TRBJ1-4; unclear D gene. CDR1 and CDR2 from the germline V gene are SEHNR and FQNEAQ (reference sequence). The CDR3 spans 15 residues. V shed 0 bases and J shed 7 bases, with 12 bases lying between them. CDR3 nucleotide sequence: TGTGCCAGCAGCTTAGCCGGAGAACCTTTTGAAAAACTGTTTTTT. Translating gives CASSLAGEPFEKLFF.

The gene calls are TRBV11-3 and TRBJ2-7; 8 positions match TRBD1. The CDR3 is 14 amino acids. Trimming cost V 3 bases and J 4 bases; bases outside gene matches: 5. Looked up from germline, CDR1 is SGHNT and CDR2 is YENEEA. The CDR3, as DNA: TGTGCCAGCAGCTTTTCCGACAGGGGTTACGAGCAGTACTTC. This encodes CASSFSDRGYEQYF.

This rearrangement joins TRBV6-5 to TRBJ1-5; D unresolved. Trimming shortened V by 2 bases and J by 4 bases, and 6 bases separated the two germline ends. CDR1 is MNHEY, CDR2 SVGAGI, per germline. The CDR3 is made up of 13 amino acids. CDR3 DNA: TGTGCCAGCAGTTACGCAGAAAATCAGCCCCAGCATTTT. It codes for CASSYAENQPQHF.

The V call is TRBV6-2 or TRBV6-3, the J call TRBJ1-5; TRBD1 agrees at 7 bases. Germline loops: CDR1 MNHEY, CDR2 SVGEGT. V trimming: 2 bases; J trimming: 2 bases; junction bases outside the gene matches: 6. CDR3 size: 16 residues. The CDR3 DNA reads as TGTGCCAGCAGTTACCCGACAGGGTTTGGCAATCAGCCCCAGCATTTT. Encoded protein: CASSYPTGFGNQPQHF.

This rearrangement joins TRBV27 to TRBJ2-7; 8 nucleotides align to TRBD1. From germline, CDR1 is MNHEY and CDR2 SMNVEV (reference sequence). V lost 5 bases, J lost 5 bases, and 2 bases stayed unmatched. This CDR3 is built from 12 residues. The CDR3, as DNA: TGTGCCAGCAGTCTGACAGGGGACGAGCAGTACTTC. This sequence encodes CASSLTGDEQYF.

V usage is TRBV6-5 and J usage is TRBJ1-4, with 8 positions matching TRBD1. With 2 bases clipped from V and 5 bases from J, the junction kept 4 bases outside the gene matches. This CDR3 has 15 amino acids. Germline CDR1 is MNHEY and CDR2 is SVGAGI. DNA for the CDR3: TGTGCCAGCAGTTACCCCCGGGACAGGAATGAAAAACTGTTTTTT. Its translation is CASSYPRDRNEKLFF.

The gene calls are TRBV30 and TRBJ1-5; D is undetermined. CDR1 is GTSNPN and CDR2 is SVGIG in the germline V gene (reference sequence). The CDR3 is made up of 13 amino acids. Between the trimmed V and J ends, which lost 1 base and 4 bases, there was a span of 8 bases. CDR3 in amino acids: CAWSAGQNQPQHF. In DNA form, the CDR3 reads TGTGCCTGGAGTGCAGGCCAAAATCAGCCCCAGCATTTT.

This rearrangement joins TRBV10-1 to TRBJ2-5; 13 bases match TRBD2. Germline trimming cut 2 bases from V and 6 bases from J; bases unmatched to any gene: 21. Germline lookup yields CDR1 WNHNN and CDR2 SYGVQD (reference sequence). The CDR3 is 21 amino acids. The CDR3 nucleotides are TGCGCCAGCAGTGAGCCCCTCCCCGGGACTAGCGGGGCCCTGGCCAGAAAGACCCAGTACTTC. Translating it yields CASSEPLPGTSGALARKTQYF.

This sequence joins TRBV5-4 and TRBJ1-3; no reliable D call. In germline, CDR1 is SGHNT, CDR2 YYREEE (reference sequence). Trimming took 0 bases from V and 0 from J, leaving 7 bases between them. The CDR3 loop spans 15 amino acids. The chain's CDR3 is CASSLGHVSGNTIYF. The CDR3 DNA is TGTGCCAGCAGCTTGGGACACGTCTCTGGAAACACCATATATTTT.

V usage is TRBV9 and J usage is TRBJ2-7; 12 bases line up with TRBD1. Germline V CDR1 and CDR2: SGDLS, YYNGEE. The CDR3 is made up of 14 amino acids. The junction had 8 bases not matched to a gene; V was cut back by 6 bases and J by 7 bases. CDR3 sequence: CASNAGQGAGEQYF. The DNA of the CDR3 is TGTGCCAGCAATGCGGGACAGGGGGCGGGGGAGCAGTACTTC.

The V call is TRBV9, the J call TRBJ2-1; D unresolved. The CDR3 extends over 15 amino acids. Germline CDR1 is SGDLS and CDR2 is YYNGEE. Deletions cut 0 bases from V and 1 base from J, with 8 bases between. CDR3 amino acids: CASSVGLESYNEQFF. The CDR3 DNA is TGTGCCAGCAGCGTAGGGCTGGAGTCCTACAATGAGCAGTTCTTC.

This chain links TRBV13 with TRBJ2-3; tentative D call: TRBD2 (5 bases). This CDR3 has 13 amino acids. V was shortened by 5 bases and J by 4 bases, with 10 bases between the two germline ends. In germline, CDR1 is PRHDT, CDR2 FYEKMQ (reference sequence). Written as DNA, the CDR3 is TGTGCCAGCAGCATGAGGGATGCAGATACGCAGTATTTT. Encoded protein: CASSMRDADTQYF. Using reference TRBV13 and TRBJ2-3 for the parts outside the CDR3, the full variable domain is AAGVIQSPRHLIKEKRETATLKCYPIPRHDTVYWYQQGPGQDPQFLISFYEKMQSDKGSIPDRFSAQQFSDYHSELNMSSLELGDSALYFCASSMRDADTQYFGPGTRLTVL.

This chain joins TRBV19 and TRBJ2-1, with 12 bases fitting TRBD2. Germline trimming cut 6 bases from V and 10 bases from J; bases unmatched to any gene: 7. The CDR3 contains 14 residues. The germline V gene has CDR1 LNHDA and CDR2 SQIVND (reference sequence). The DNA of the CDR3 is TGTGCCAGTAGAGAGTCTAGCGGGAGGGCGGAGCAGTTCTTC. Translating it yields CASRESSGRAEQFF.

Notes on this clone: The germline gene is not matched at one end of the junction; a read error may be the cause. The V and J genes are TRBV16 and TRBJ2-4; 7 nucleotides agree with TRBD1. Germline V gene data show CDR1 as KGHSY and CDR2 as FQNENV. The CDR3 is made up of 13 amino acids. The CDR3 loop reads CASKTTGSGNIGF. CDR3 DNA sequence: TGTGCCAGCAAGACGACAGGGAGTGGGAACATTGGTTTC.

This chain connects TRBV30 to TRBJ2-7; D is perhaps TRBD1 (6 bases). Trimming left V 3 bases short and J 0 bases short, with 12 bases between. The CDR3 spans 14 residues. The germline gives CDR1 GTSNPN, CDR2 SVGIG (reference sequence). The CDR3 is CAWRTGLTSYEQYF. CDR3 bases: TGTGCCTGGAGGACAGGTTTAACCTCCTACGAGCAGTACTTC.

This chain joins TRBV7-9 and TRBJ2-3, with a weak D call TRBD2 (7 bases). Germline CDR1 and CDR2: SEHNR and FQNEAQ (reference sequence). CDR3 length equals 16 residues. Trimming removed 1 base at V and 0 bases at J, with 11 bases between. The CDR3 bases are TGTGCCAGCAGCTTAGTAGGGGGGGCGAGCACAGATACGCAGTATTTT. It encodes CASSLVGGASTDTQYF.

The rearrangement uses TRBV28 and TRBJ1-6, with D maybe TRBD1 (6 bases). The CDR3 covers 16 residues. The V gene lost 5 bases and the J gene lost 4 bases, with 15 bases spanning the gap. Germline V gene lookup returns CDR1 MDHEN and CDR2 SYDVKM. The CDR3 spells CASSIGGAGYNSPLHF. Written as DNA, the CDR3 is TGTGCCAGCAGTATAGGGGGGGCAGGGTATAATTCACCCCTCCACTTT.

The rearrangement links TRBV2 to TRBJ2-3, with TRBD1 matching 10 bases. J was trimmed by 0 bases and V by 10 bases; bases with no gene match: 7. The CDR3 loop spans 15 amino acids. Germline CDR1 reads SNHLY; CDR2 reads FYNNEI. The CDR3 nucleotides are TGTGCCACTTGGACAGGGGGGTCTAGCACAGATACGCAGTATTTT. Residues: CATWTGGSSTDTQYF.

V is TRBV4-1 and J is TRBJ1-6; 8 bases match TRBD1. CDR1 and CDR2 from the germline V gene are MGHRA and YSYEKL. V was pared by 1 base and J by 9 bases, with 8 bases of the junction left unmatched. This CDR3 has 16 residues. The CDR3 reads CASSQVGDRGGSPLHF. The CDR3 DNA sequence: TGCGCCAGCAGCCAAGTTGGTGACAGGGGTGGTTCACCCCTCCACTTT.

The chain couples TRBV18 to TRBJ2-7; 7 positions match TRBD2. The length of the CDR3 is 16 residues. Germline loops: CDR1 KGHSH, CDR2 LQKENI. V was pared by 0 bases and J by 3 bases, with 8 bases of the junction left unmatched. The CDR3: CASSPPGGGRGYEQYF. CDR3 sequence (DNA): TGTGCCAGCTCACCACCGGGCGGCGGGAGAGGCTACGAGCAGTACTTC.

As concerns this clone: Other DNA variants within this sample encode the same CDR3. This chain joins TRBV19 and TRBJ1-2; 9 positions match TRBD1. Germline CDR1 LNHDA, CDR2 SQIVND (reference sequence). J was trimmed by 4 bases and V by 5 bases; bases with no gene match: 5. The length of the CDR3 is 14 residues. Here the CDR3 reads CASSPRGQGYGYTF. CDR3 in DNA: TGTGCCAGTAGTCCCCGGGGACAGGGCTATGGCTACACCTTC.

This rearrangement joins TRBV4-1 to TRBJ1-3, with D possibly being TRBD1 (5 bases). V was pared by 2 bases and J by 3 bases, with 11 bases between. The length of the CDR3 is 15 residues. Germline lookup yields CDR1 MGHRA and CDR2 YSYEKL. CDR3 nucleotide sequence: TGCGCCAGCAGCCAAAGGGGTTCAGGTGGAAACACCATATATTTT. Its protein is CASSQRGSGGNTIYF.

This chain joins TRBV7-9 and TRBJ1-2; 9 nucleotides match TRBD1. This CDR3 contains 16 residues. From germline, CDR1 is SEHNR and CDR2 FQNEAQ (reference sequence). The J segment lost 1 base and the V segment lost 3 bases, leaving 6 bases of the junction unmatched. CDR3 residues: CASSFTGGAFNYGYTF. The CDR3 coding sequence is TGTGCCAGCAGCTTTACAGGGGGCGCCTTTAACTATGGCTACACCTTC.

This clone turned up a few times. The V call is TRBV4-2, the J call TRBJ1-5; a possible D gene is TRBD1 (6 bases). V dropped 0 bases and J dropped 6 bases, with 9 bases sitting between them. There are 14 residues in the CDR3. Germline lookup yields CDR1 LGHNA and CDR2 YNFKEQ. CDR3 loop: CASSQDRGSQPQHF. The CDR3 region has the DNA TGTGCCAGCAGCCAAGACAGGGGCTCTCAGCCCCAGCATTTT.

This clone was seen more than once but under ten times. The chain couples TRBV6-1 to TRBJ1-6, with a possible D match to TRBD1 (6 bases). Germline CDR1 and CDR2: MNHNS and SASEGT. The V gene lost 1 base and the J gene lost 9 bases, with 13 bases spanning the gap. The CDR3 loop spans 15 amino acids. CDR3 residues: CASSEGGRGSSPLHF. The DNA of the CDR3 is TGTGCCAGCAGTGAAGGTGGCAGGGGAAGTTCACCCCTCCACTTT.

In its sample, this clone was seen once. This rearrangement joins TRBV30 to TRBJ1-3; 10 bases agree with TRBD1. Germline CDR1 is GTSNPN and CDR2 is SVGIG (reference sequence). The CDR3 consists of 14 residues. Trimming cost V 4 bases and J 3 bases; bases outside gene matches: 3. CDR3 protein: CAWTRTGGGNTIYF. CDR3 nucleotides: TGTGCCTGGACCCGGACAGGGGGTGGAAACACCATATATTTT.

The J gene is TRBJ2-2, the V gene TRBV6-5, with 7 bases lining up with TRBD1. The CDR3 has 13 residues. The germline gives CDR1 MNHEY, CDR2 SVGAGI. J gave up 1 base and V 8 bases, and 1 base lay outside the gene matches. Here the CDR3 DNA reads TGTGCCAGCGGGGACAGGAACACCGGGGAGCTGTTTTTT. Protein: CASGDRNTGELFF.

The chain links TRBV28 to TRBJ1-1; 7 nucleotides align to TRBD1. The CDR3 contains 15 residues. V trimming: 5 bases; J trimming: 1 base; junction bases outside the gene matches: 7. The germline CDR1 and CDR2 sequences are MDHEN and SYDVKM. CDR3 loop: CASSPSGGSNTEAFF. Written as DNA, the CDR3 is TGTGCCAGCAGTCCATCAGGGGGATCGAACACTGAAGCTTTCTTT.

The chain links TRBV6-1 to TRBJ1-2; D remains ambiguous. Germline V gene sequence: CDR1 MNHNS, CDR2 SASEGT. Trimming removed 3 bases from V and 7 bases from J, with 18 bases in between. The CDR3 has 15 amino acids. The CDR3 reads CASSELASFDSGYTF. Written as DNA, the CDR3 is TGTGCCAGCAGTGAGCTTGCCTCTTTCGACTCTGGCTACACCTTC.

The V gene is TRBV7-9, the J gene TRBJ1-2; 9 positions match TRBD1. CDR1 is SEHNR and CDR2 is FQNEAQ in the germline V gene (reference sequence). Unmatched junction bases numbered 5, after V lost 5 bases and J lost 4 bases. This CDR3 region has 14 residues. Here the CDR3 DNA reads TGTGCCAGCAGCCCCGGACAGGGGACCTATGGCTACACCTTC. Residues: CASSPGQGTYGYTF.

The chain combines TRBV19 with TRBJ1-3; D may be TRBD1 (5 bases). Germline-derived CDR1 and CDR2 are LNHDA and SQIVND (reference sequence). The CDR3 is 14 amino acids. V gave up 4 bases and J gave up 1 base, with 8 bases separating them. The CDR3 DNA follows: TGTGCCAGTAGTAAAGGGGTTTCTGGAAACACCATATATTTT. Protein product: CASSKGVSGNTIYF.

The rearrangement joins TRBV20-1 to TRBJ2-1, with 9 bases that match TRBD2. V lost 3 bases, J lost 9 bases, and 6 bases stayed unmatched. The CDR3 has 13 amino acids. Germline V gene data show CDR1 as DFQATT and CDR2 as SNEGSKA (reference sequence). The CDR3 sequence: CSASLLAGPEQFF. The CDR3 DNA is TGCAGTGCTAGTCTCCTAGCGGGACCTGAGCAGTTCTTC.